This T cell receptor beta chain was recorded in a study of molecular identifiers for immune sequencing clone quantification. This clonotype has a count of ten or more. What it binds is unknown. CD8+CD4-CCR7+CD45RA+ cells were sorted as naive CD8 T cells. Study-wide points: Identical TCR molecules can share a barcode, and this sharing could underestimate highly expanded clone sizes.

Via MiXCR, TCRdb re-called the PCR reads, giving one row per CDR3 protein. Here the sample spans about 640,000 distinct CDR3 sequences, approximately 20% being singletons. This TCR was sampled from a human donor in good health. Some libraries in this study had Jurkat cell RNA spiked in. Sequencing was done on a sample of naive CD8+ T cells from blood, with Jurkat cell RNA spiked in. Stated subset: FACS-sorted CD8+CD4-CCR7+CD45RA+ naive T cells.

CDR3 coding DNA: TGCGCCAGCAGCTTGGTCACTGGAGGGTCAGAGACCCAGTACTTC. Protein: CASSLVTGGSETQYF. The chain links TRBV5-1 to TRBJ2-5; the D gene is possibly TRBD2 (6 bases). Trimming removed 0 bases from V and 4 bases from J, with 13 bases in between. This CDR3 contains 15 residues. The germline CDR1 and CDR2 sequences are SGHRS and YFSETQ.